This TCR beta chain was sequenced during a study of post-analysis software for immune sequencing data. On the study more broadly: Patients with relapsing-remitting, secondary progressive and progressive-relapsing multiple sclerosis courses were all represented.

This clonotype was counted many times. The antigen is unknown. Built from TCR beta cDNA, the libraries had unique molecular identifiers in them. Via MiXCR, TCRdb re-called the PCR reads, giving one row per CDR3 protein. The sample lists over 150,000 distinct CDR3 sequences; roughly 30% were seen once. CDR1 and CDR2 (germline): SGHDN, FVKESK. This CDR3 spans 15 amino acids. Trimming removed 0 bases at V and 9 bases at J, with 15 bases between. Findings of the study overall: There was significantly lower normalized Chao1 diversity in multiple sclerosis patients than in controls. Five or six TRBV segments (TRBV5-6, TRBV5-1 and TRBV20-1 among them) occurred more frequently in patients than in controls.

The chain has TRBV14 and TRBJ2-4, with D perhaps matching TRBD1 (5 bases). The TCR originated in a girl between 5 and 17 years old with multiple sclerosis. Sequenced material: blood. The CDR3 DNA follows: TGTGCCAGCAGCCAAGAAGCGACAGCTTCAAGCATTCAGTACTTC. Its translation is CASSQEATASSIQYF.